The next 31 T cell receptor beta chains were all read from a single sample in a study of cytomegalovirus exposure and HLA in healthy donors. 60 Vbeta and 13 Jbeta primers were used in PCR. TCRdb's copy holds only in-frame clones and misses some; the assay was immunoSEQ multiplex PCR. The sample yields about 43,000 clones, approximately 47% seen once. Sequencing was performed on PBMCs. These receptors were collected from a man aged 60 to 75 in good health and CMV-seronegative.

This clone was counted a few times. The J gene is TRBJ2-7, the V gene TRBV28; D is possibly TRBD1 (5 bases). The length of the CDR3 is 11 residues. CDR1 MDHEN and CDR2 SYDVKM come from the germline V gene. V was clipped by 9 bases and J by 2 bases, with 8 bases between them. The CDR3 reads CASTGAYEQYF. CDR3 coding DNA: TGTGCCAGTACAGGTGCCTACGAGCAGTACTTC. The variable domain in full, with the rest retrieved from reference TRBV28 and TRBJ2-7, is DVKVTQSSRYLVKRTGEKVFLECVQDMDHENMFWYRQDPGLGLRLIYFSYDVKMKEKGDIPEGYSVSREKKERFSLILESASTNQTSMYLCASTGAYEQYFGPGTRLTVT.

The chain recombines TRBV7-9 with TRBJ2-1; the D gene is possibly TRBD1 (6 bases). From germline, CDR1 is SEHNR and CDR2 FQNEAQ (reference sequence). Between the trimmed V and J ends, which lost 5 bases and 6 bases, there was a span of 14 bases. The CDR3 has 14 residues. CDR3 nucleotide sequence: TGTGCCAGCAGCCGCGTGACAGGCTCCAATGAGCAGTTCTTC. Translating gives CASSRVTGSNEQFF.

The V call is TRBV27, the J call TRBJ2-1; tentatively, D is TRBD2 (5 bases). Trimming cost V 5 bases and J 14 bases, with 19 bases left between them. CDR1 and CDR2 from the germline V gene are MNHEY and SMNVEV (reference sequence). CDR3 length: 13 amino acids. In DNA form, the CDR3 reads TGTGCCAGCAGTCCGACTCGGGGTAGCACGAAGTTCTTC. Translated: CASSPTRGSTKFF.

About this clone itself: Other DNA sequences in this specimen translate into the identical CDR3. The chain employs TRBV30 and TRBJ1-2; TRBD1 aligns across 7 bases. CDR3 length: 12 residues. The ends lost 5 bases at V and 3 bases at J; junction bases unmatched: 3. Germline loops: CDR1 GTSNPN, CDR2 SVGIG (reference sequence). CDR3 bases: TGTGCCTGGCAGGGGGTTGACTATGGCTACACCTTC. Translating it yields CAWQGVDYGYTF.

The chain carries TRBV5-4 and TRBJ2-7; 8 nucleotides line up with TRBD1. Trimming removed 4 bases from V and 4 bases from J; junction bases left unmatched: 7. The CDR3 has 14 amino acids. Germline loops: CDR1 SGHNT, CDR2 YYREEE (reference sequence). CDR3 protein: CASSPGQGRYEQYF. The DNA of the CDR3 is TGTGCCAGCAGCCCCGGACAGGGTCGGTACGAGCAGTACTTC.

This chain links TRBV27 with TRBJ2-1; a possible D gene is TRBD2 (5 bases). The CDR3 length is 13 residues. Germline V gene data show CDR1 as MNHEY and CDR2 as SMNVEV (reference sequence). V was trimmed by 6 bases and J by 4 bases, leaving 10 bases between them. CDR3 region: CASRRTQYNEQFF. The CDR3 bases are TGTGCCAGCAGGCGGACTCAATACAATGAGCAGTTCTTC.

This clone was seen only a few times. The V and J genes are TRBV9 and TRBJ2-7, with a tentative D call TRBD2 (5 bases). The CDR3 sequence is 17 residues long. The germline CDR1 and CDR2 sequences are SGDLS and YYNGEE. Trimming pared 0 bases from V and 0 bases from J, leaving 16 bases between. The CDR3 protein is CASSVAGATSSSYEQYF. The CDR3 DNA reads as TGTGCCAGCAGCGTAGCTGGTGCAACTAGTAGCTCCTACGAGCAGTACTTC.

This clone has only one observation. The chain combines TRBV10-3 with TRBJ1-3; 7 nucleotides agree with TRBD1. V lost 8 bases to trimming and J lost 3 bases; unmatched junction nucleotides: 1. This CDR3 contains 12 residues. The germline V gene encodes CDR1 ENHRY and CDR2 SYGVKD. The chain's CDR3 is CAIAGGGNTIYF. Written as DNA, the CDR3 is TGTGCCATCGCAGGGGGTGGAAACACCATATATTTT.

The V call is TRBV25-1, the J call TRBJ1-1, with no clear D. V lost 7 bases and J 4 bases, leaving 10 bases between the germline ends. The CDR3 loop spans 12 amino acids. Looked up from germline, CDR1 is MGHDK and CDR2 is SYGVNS. The CDR3 loop reads CASKASGTEAFF. In nucleotides, the CDR3 is TGTGCCAGCAAAGCATCGGGCACTGAAGCTTTCTTT. The complete variable domain, with remaining parts taken from reference TRBV25-1 and TRBJ1-1, reads EADIYQTPRYLVIGTGKKITLECSQTMGHDKMYWYQQDPGMELHLIHYSYGVNSTEKGDLSSESTVSRIRTEHFPLTLESARPSHTSQYLCASKASGTEAFFGQGTRLTVV.

This clone was counted only a few times. The chain recombines TRBV7-2 with TRBJ1-2; D remains unclear. CDR1 is SGHTA and CDR2 is FQGNSA in the germline V gene. V shed 3 bases and J shed 7 bases, with 15 bases lying between them. The CDR3 length is 14 residues. For the CDR3, the DNA is TGTGCCAGCAGCTTTTACAAACTAACGTTTGGCTACACCTTC. Amino acids: CASSFYKLTFGYTF.

This clone was seen only a few times. Other nucleotide sequences from this sample produce the same CDR3. This chain joins TRBV6-1 and TRBJ1-5, with unresolved D. The CDR3 length is 12 residues. Germline V CDR1 and CDR2: MNHNS, SASEGT. Trimming stripped 11 bases from V and 2 bases from J, with 10 bases between. The CDR3 spells CAGQLGNQPQHF. In DNA form, the CDR3 reads TGTGCCGGGCAGTTAGGCAATCAGCCCCAGCATTTT.

This clone has more than one count but fewer than ten. This sequence joins TRBV4-2 and TRBJ2-2, with 11 bases that match TRBD2. The V gene end was trimmed by 4 bases and the J gene end by 2 bases; junction bases not matched to a gene: 3. The length of the CDR3 is 16 residues. CDR1 LGHNA and CDR2 YNFKEQ come from the germline V gene. CDR3 in amino acids: CASSPGLAVNTGELFF. In DNA, the CDR3 is TGTGCCAGCAGCCCGGGACTAGCGGTAAACACCGGGGAGCTGTTTTTT.

The chain combines TRBV6-5 with TRBJ2-7; D perhaps matches TRBD1 (5 bases). In germline, CDR1 is MNHEY, CDR2 SVGAGI. Trimming pared 3 bases from V and 3 bases from J, leaving 12 bases between. The CDR3 contains 14 residues. The DNA of the CDR3 is TGTGCCAGCAGTTATAGTGGAGACAGCTACGAGCAGTACTTC. It is translated as CASSYSGDSYEQYF.

The V gene is TRBV10-3, the J gene TRBJ2-1, with D unclear. Trimming removed 3 bases from V and 8 bases from J, with 5 bases in between. Germline V CDR1 and CDR2: ENHRY, SYGVKD. The CDR3 length is 11 residues. Here the CDR3 DNA reads TGTGCCATCAGTGATAGTGATGAGCAGTTCTTC. This codes for CAISDSDEQFF.

In its sample, this clone was seen a few times. This chain links TRBV28 with TRBJ1-5, with D hard to call. The V and J ends lost 1 base and 5 bases respectively, with 9 bases between them. CDR3 length: 14 amino acids. The germline gives CDR1 MDHEN, CDR2 SYDVKM. The DNA of the CDR3 is TGTGCCAGCAGTTTATTAGAGACACATCAGCCCCAGCATTTT. Its protein product is CASSLLETHQPQHF. Based on the CDR3 plus reference TRBV28 and TRBJ1-5, the full variable domain is DVKVTQSSRYLVKRTGEKVFLECVQDMDHENMFWYRQDPGLGLRLIYFSYDVKMKEKGDIPEGYSVSREKKERFSLILESASTNQTSMYLCASSLLETHQPQHFGDGTRLSIL.

The V call is TRBV18, the J call TRBJ1-2; 11 nucleotides align to TRBD1. Germline loops: CDR1 KGHSH, CDR2 LQKENI. After removal of 1 base from V and 6 bases from J, the junction contained 4 bases not matched to a gene. There are 15 residues in the CDR3. In DNA form, the CDR3 reads TGTGCCAGCTCACCACGGGGACAGGGGGTCAATGGCTACACCTTC. Its translation: CASSPRGQGVNGYTF.

The chain combines TRBV29-1 with TRBJ1-3; D unclear. The CDR3 length is 12 residues. V was shortened by 6 bases and J by 0 bases, with 6 bases between the two germline ends. CDR1 is SQVTM and CDR2 is ANQGSEA in the germline V gene. For the CDR3, the DNA is TGCAGCGTCTACAGCTCTGGAAACACCATATATTTT. Its translation is CSVYSSGNTIYF.

Note on this clone: The junction does not match germline at one end; this may be a read error. The chain couples TRBV19 to TRBJ2-7, with 7 bases fitting TRBD1. There are 14 residues in the CDR3. CDR1 is LNHDA, CDR2 SQIVND, per germline (reference sequence). CDR3 residues: CASSIIPIQGQQYF. The CDR3 DNA sequence: TGTGCTAGTAGTATCATCCCCATACAGGGGCAACAGTACTTC.

The chain joins TRBV6-4 to TRBJ2-1; 7 positions agree with TRBD2. With V trimmed by 4 bases and J by 9 bases, 12 bases remained unmatched. This CDR3 region has 15 residues. Germline V gene lookup returns CDR1 MRHNA and CDR2 SNTAGT. CDR3 nucleotide sequence: TGTGCCAGCAGTGTGATGGCGGGAGCTCACGGTGAGCAGTTCTTC. Its protein is CASSVMAGAHGEQFF.

The V gene is TRBV11-2, the J gene TRBJ2-3; tentatively, D is TRBD2 (5 bases). Trimming took 2 bases from V and 6 from J, leaving 12 bases between them. This CDR3 has 14 amino acids. Germline V gene data show CDR1 as SGHAT and CDR2 as FQNNGV. CDR3 sequence: CASSLRDLLDTQYF. CDR3 nucleotides: TGTGCCAGCAGCTTACGGGATCTCTTGGATACGCAGTATTTT.

The chain recombines TRBV5-1 with TRBJ2-5; 15 positions agree with TRBD2. The CDR3 totals 16 residues. Germline V CDR1 and CDR2: SGHRS, YFSETQ. With 4 bases clipped from V and 5 bases from J, the junction kept 6 bases outside the gene matches. Written as DNA, the CDR3 is TGCGCCAGCAGCAAGTTAGGGACTAGCGGGAGGGAGACCCAGTACTTC. Translated: CASSKLGTSGRETQYF. The variable domain in full, completed from reference TRBV5-1 and TRBJ2-5, reads KAGVTQTPRYLIKTRGQQVTLSCSPISGHRSVSWYQQTPGQGLQFLFEYFSETQRNKGNFPGRFSGRQFSNSRSEMNVSTLELGDSALYLCASSKLGTSGRETQYFGPGTRLLVL.

There are a few counts of this clone. This rearrangement joins TRBV19 to TRBJ1-1; 9 nucleotides line up with TRBD1. Germline V gene lookup returns CDR1 LNHDA and CDR2 SQIVND (reference sequence). V shed 4 bases and J 0 bases; nucleotides not matched to a gene: 18. The CDR3 is made up of 20 amino acids. As DNA, the CDR3 is TGTGCCAGTAGTACTACAACAGGGGGCCATTTCCTCTTCATGAACACTGAAGCTTTCTTT. Residues: CASSTTTGGHFLFMNTEAFF.

The chain couples TRBV5-4 to TRBJ1-2; the D gene is possibly TRBD1 (5 bases). The CDR3 consists of 15 residues. Germline-derived CDR1 and CDR2 are SGHNT and YYREEE (reference sequence). Trimming took off 0 bases at V and 11 bases at J, with 20 bases between the two ends. This CDR3 is CASSLGAGVIIGYTF. CDR3 nucleotides: TGTGCCAGCAGCTTGGGGGCGGGGGTCATCATCGGATACACCTTC.

The chain employs TRBV15 and TRBJ2-6; D is perhaps TRBD2 (5 bases). Germline lookup yields CDR1 LNHNV and CDR2 YYDKDF (reference sequence). V was shortened by 1 base and J by 0 bases, with 16 bases between the two germline ends. The CDR3 has 19 residues. CDR3 nucleotides: TGTGCCACCAGCAGAGGCTGGCCGGGGATAAGCTCTGGGGCCAACGTCCTGACTTTC. This translates into CATSRGWPGISSGANVLTF.

This chain links TRBV7-3 with TRBJ2-3, with D perhaps matching TRBD1 (7 bases). Germline V gene lookup returns CDR1 SGHTA and CDR2 FQGTGA. There are 15 residues in the CDR3. Trimming removed 5 bases at V and 4 bases at J, with 16 bases between. The CDR3, as DNA: TGTGCCAGCAGCCCCCAGGGGGGTTTTGCAGATACGCAGTATTTT. Encoded protein: CASSPQGGFADTQYF.

The rearrangement links TRBV2 to TRBJ2-3; 10 nucleotides match TRBD2. Trimming cost V 6 bases and J 6 bases; bases outside gene matches: 12. In germline, CDR1 is SNHLY, CDR2 FYNNEI. This CDR3 has 16 amino acids. CDR3: CASRAGLAVARDTQYF. In DNA, the CDR3 is TGTGCCAGCAGGGCCGGACTAGCGGTCGCGAGGGATACGCAGTATTTT.

This clone has more than one count but fewer than ten. The gene calls are TRBV30 and TRBJ2-7; 12 bases agree with TRBD2. The CDR3 consists of 14 residues. Losses at the gene ends were 5 bases for V and 2 bases for J; bases not matched to a gene: 4. The germline gives CDR1 GTSNPN, CDR2 SVGIG (reference sequence). CDR3 bases: TGTGCCTGGGCTTGGACTAGCGGGACCTACGAGCAGTACTTC. Amino acid sequence: CAWAWTSGTYEQYF.

V and J are TRBV29-1 and TRBJ2-2; tentatively, D is TRBD2 (6 bases). The CDR3 totals 15 residues. The germline CDR1 and CDR2 sequences are SQVTM and ANQGSEA. The V end lost 4 bases, the J end lost 6 bases, and 18 bases lay between the germline ends. DNA of the CDR3: TGCAGCGTTGTGGAGGGGCCTGGGGGATCCGGGGAGCTGTTTTTT. This translates into CSVVEGPGGSGELFF.

The chain uses TRBV11-2 and TRBJ2-5; D may be TRBD1 (6 bases). Trimming removed 7 bases from V and 3 bases from J, with 15 bases in between. The CDR3 sequence is 14 residues long. CDR1 and CDR2 from the germline V gene are SGHAT and FQNNGV. The CDR3 sequence is CASNRDGVEETQYF. CDR3 nucleotides: TGTGCCAGCAACAGGGACGGGGTGGAAGAGACCCAGTACTTC.

In its sample, this clone is medium-sized. V is TRBV6-5 and J is TRBJ1-1; TRBD1 aligns across 8 bases. Looked up from germline, CDR1 is MNHEY and CDR2 is SVGAGI. J gave up 8 bases and V 0 bases, and 5 bases lay outside the gene matches. The CDR3 is 14 residues long. The CDR3 spells CASSYSKAGGEAFF. CDR3 DNA: TGTGCCAGCAGTTACTCGAAGGCAGGGGGCGAAGCTTTCTTT.

This chain uses TRBV9 with TRBJ1-1; perhaps TRBD1 as D (5 bases). Trimming stripped 0 bases from V and 7 bases from J, with 13 bases between. The CDR3 length is 14 residues. Germline assignment: CDR1 SGDLS and CDR2 YYNGEE. CDR3 in amino acids: CASSVDGGDVEAFF. The CDR3 nucleotides are TGTGCCAGCAGCGTAGACGGGGGGGATGTTGAAGCTTTCTTT.